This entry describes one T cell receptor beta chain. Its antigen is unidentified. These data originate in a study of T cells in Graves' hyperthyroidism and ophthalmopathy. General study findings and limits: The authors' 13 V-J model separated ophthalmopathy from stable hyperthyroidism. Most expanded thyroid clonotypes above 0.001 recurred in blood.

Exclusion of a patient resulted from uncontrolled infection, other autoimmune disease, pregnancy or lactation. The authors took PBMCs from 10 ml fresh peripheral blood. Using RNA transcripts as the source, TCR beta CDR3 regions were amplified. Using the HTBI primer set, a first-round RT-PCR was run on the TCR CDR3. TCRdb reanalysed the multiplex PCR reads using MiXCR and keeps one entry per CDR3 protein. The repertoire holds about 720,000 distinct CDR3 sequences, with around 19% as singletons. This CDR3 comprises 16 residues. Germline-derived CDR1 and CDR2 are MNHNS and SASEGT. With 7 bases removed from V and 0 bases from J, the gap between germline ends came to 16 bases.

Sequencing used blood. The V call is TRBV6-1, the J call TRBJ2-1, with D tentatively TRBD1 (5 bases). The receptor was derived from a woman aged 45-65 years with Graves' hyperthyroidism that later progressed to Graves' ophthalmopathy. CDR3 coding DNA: TGTGCCAGCATCACCTGGGGCGGAAGCTCCTACAATGAGCAGTTCTTC. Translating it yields CASITWGGSSYNEQFF.